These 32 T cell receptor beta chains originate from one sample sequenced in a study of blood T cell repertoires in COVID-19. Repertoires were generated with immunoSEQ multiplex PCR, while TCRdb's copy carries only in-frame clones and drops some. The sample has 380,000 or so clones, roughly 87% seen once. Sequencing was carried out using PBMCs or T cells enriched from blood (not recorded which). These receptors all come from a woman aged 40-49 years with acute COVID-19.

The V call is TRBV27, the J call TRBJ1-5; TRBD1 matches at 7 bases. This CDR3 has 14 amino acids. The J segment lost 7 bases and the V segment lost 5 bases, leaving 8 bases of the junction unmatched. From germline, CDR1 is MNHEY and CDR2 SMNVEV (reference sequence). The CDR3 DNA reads TGTGCCAGCAGTGGGGGACAGTTATCACAGCCCCAGCATTTT. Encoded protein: CASSGGQLSQPQHF.

CDR3 sequence: CASSRGQGVTGELFF. As DNA, the CDR3 is TGCGCCAGCAGCCGCGGACAGGGGGTCACCGGGGAGCTGTTTTTT. The V and J genes are TRBV4-1 and TRBJ2-2; 10 bases line up with TRBD1. Trimming took 4 bases from V and 4 from J; bases not matched to a gene: 3. The V gene's germline CDR1 is MGHRA and CDR2 YSYEKL. This CDR3 is built from 15 residues.

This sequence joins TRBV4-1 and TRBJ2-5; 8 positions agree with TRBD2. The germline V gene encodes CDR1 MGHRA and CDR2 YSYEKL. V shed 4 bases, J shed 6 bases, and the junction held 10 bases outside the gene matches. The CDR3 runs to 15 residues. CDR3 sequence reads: CASSPAGGGQKTQYF. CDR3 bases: TGCGCCAGCAGCCCCGCAGGCGGGGGGCAAAAGACCCAGTACTTC.

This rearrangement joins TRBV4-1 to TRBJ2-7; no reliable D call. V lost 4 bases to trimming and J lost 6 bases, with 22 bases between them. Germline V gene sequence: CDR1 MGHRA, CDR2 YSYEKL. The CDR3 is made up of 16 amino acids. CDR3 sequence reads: CASSREGGAQNFEQYF. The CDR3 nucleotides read TGCGCCAGCAGCCGCGAAGGTGGAGCCCAAAACTTCGAGCAGTACTTC.

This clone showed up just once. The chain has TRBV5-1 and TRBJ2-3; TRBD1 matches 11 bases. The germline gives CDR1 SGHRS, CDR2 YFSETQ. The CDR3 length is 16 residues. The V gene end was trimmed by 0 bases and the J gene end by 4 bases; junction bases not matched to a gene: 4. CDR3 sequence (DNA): TGCGCCAGCAGCTTGGCCGGGACAGGGGGTGCAGATACGCAGTATTTT. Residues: CASSLAGTGGADTQYF.

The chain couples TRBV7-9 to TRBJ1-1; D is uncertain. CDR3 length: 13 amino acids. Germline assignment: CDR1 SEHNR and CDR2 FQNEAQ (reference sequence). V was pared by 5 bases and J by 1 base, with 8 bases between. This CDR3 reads CASSPSQNTEAFF. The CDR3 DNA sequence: TGTGCCAGCAGCCCCTCACAGAACACTGAAGCTTTCTTT.

CDR3 in amino acids: CASRETASHNSPLHF. The CDR3 DNA is TGTGCCAGCAGGGAGACTGCTTCCCATAATTCACCCCTCCACTTT. The chain is built from TRBV2 and TRBJ1-6; D gene ambiguous. The CDR3 covers 15 residues. The V end was cut by 6 bases, the J end by 5 bases, with 14 bases between. Germline-derived CDR1 and CDR2 are SNHLY and FYNNEI. Full variable domain (rest looked up from reference TRBV2 and TRBJ1-6): EPEVTQTPSHQVTQMGQEVILRCVPISNHLYFYWYRQILGQKVEFLVSFYNNEISEKSEIFDDQFSVERPDGSNFTLKIRSTKLEDSAMYFCASRETASHNSPLHFGNGTRLTVT.

The CDR3 coding sequence is TGTGCCAGCTCATCGGGACAGGGGAGCAGTCCTAACTATGGCTACACCTTC. Amino acid sequence: CASSSGQGSSPNYGYTF. The V gene is TRBV18, the J gene TRBJ1-2; TRBD1 aligns across 10 bases. Germline CDR1 and CDR2: KGHSH and LQKENI. The CDR3 runs 17 residues. Germline trimming cut 5 bases from V and 0 bases from J; bases unmatched to any gene: 9.

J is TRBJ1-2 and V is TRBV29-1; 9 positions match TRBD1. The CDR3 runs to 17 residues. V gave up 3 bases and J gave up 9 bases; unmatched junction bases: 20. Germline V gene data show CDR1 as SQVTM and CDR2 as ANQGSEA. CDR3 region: CSVDTPRPGQGLRSYTF. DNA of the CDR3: TGCAGCGTTGACACACCCCGACCCGGACAGGGGCTGCGGAGCTACACCTTC.

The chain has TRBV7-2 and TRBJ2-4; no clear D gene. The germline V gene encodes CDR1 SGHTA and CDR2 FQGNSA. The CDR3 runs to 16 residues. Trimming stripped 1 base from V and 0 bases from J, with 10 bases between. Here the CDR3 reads CASSLGSTVAKNIQYF. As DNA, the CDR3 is TGTGCCAGCAGCTTAGGATCCACAGTAGCCAAAAACATTCAGTACTTC.

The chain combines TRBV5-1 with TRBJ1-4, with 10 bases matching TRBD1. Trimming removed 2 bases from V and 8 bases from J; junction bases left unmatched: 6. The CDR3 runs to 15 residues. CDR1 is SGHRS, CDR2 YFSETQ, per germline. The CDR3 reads CASSFGTGAGEKLFF. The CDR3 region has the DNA TGCGCCAGCAGCTTTGGGACAGGGGCAGGGGAAAAACTGTTTTTT.

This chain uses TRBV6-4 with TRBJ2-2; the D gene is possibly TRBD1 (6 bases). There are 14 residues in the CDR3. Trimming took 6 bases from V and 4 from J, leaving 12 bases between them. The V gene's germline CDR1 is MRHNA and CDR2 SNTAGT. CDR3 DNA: TGTGCCAGCAGGAGGGGACATACCACCGGGGAGCTGTTTTTT. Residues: CASRRGHTTGELFF.

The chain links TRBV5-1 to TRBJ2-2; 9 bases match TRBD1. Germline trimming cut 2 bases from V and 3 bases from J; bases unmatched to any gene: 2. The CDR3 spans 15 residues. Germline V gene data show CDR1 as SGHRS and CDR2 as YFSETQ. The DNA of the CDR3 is TGCGCCAGCAGCTTCGGGACAGGGCACACCGGGGAGCTGTTTTTT. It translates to CASSFGTGHTGELFF.

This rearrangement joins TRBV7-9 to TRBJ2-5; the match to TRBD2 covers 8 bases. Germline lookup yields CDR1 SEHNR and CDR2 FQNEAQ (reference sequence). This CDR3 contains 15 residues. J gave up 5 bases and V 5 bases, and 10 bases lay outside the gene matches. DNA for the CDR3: TGTGCCAGCAGCGGCGGGGGGCCGTTGGGGGAGACCCAGTACTTC. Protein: CASSGGGPLGETQYF. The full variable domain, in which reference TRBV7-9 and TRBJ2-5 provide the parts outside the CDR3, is DTGVSQNPRHKITKRGQNVTFRCDPISEHNRLYWYRQTLGQGPEFLTYFQNEAQLEKSRLLSDRFSAERPKGSFSTLEIQRTEQGDSAMYLCASSGGGPLGETQYFGPGTRLLVL.

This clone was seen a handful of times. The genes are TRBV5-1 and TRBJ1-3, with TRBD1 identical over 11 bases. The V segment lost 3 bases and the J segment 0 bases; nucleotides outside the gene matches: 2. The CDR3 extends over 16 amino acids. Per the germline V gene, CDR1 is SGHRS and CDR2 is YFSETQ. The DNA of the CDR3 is TGCGCCAGCAGCTCCGGGACAGGGGGCTCTGGAAACACCATATATTTT. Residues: CASSSGTGGSGNTIYF.

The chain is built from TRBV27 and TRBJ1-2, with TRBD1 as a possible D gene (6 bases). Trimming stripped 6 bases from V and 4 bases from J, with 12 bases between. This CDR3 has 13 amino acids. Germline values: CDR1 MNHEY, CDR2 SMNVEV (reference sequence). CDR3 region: CASRVGTSYGYTF. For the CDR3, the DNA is TGTGCCAGCAGAGTCGGGACAAGCTATGGCTACACCTTC.

The CDR3 region has the DNA TGCGCCAGCAGTCGGGTGACAGGTGACCAGGGCTCCTATAATTCACCCCTCCACTTT. This gives the protein CASSRVTGDQGSYNSPLHF. The chain has TRBV23-1 and TRBJ1-6; D possibly corresponds to TRBD1 (6 bases). TRBV23-1 carries the ORF label, with uncertain function. The V and J ends lost 4 bases and 0 bases respectively, with 19 bases between them. The CDR3 is 19 amino acids.

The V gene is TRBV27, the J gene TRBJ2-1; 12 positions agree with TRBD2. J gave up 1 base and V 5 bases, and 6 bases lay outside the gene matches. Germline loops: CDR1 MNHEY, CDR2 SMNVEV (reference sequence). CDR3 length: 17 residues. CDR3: CASSATSGGSSYNEQFF. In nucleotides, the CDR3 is TGTGCCAGCAGTGCGACTAGCGGGGGTTCTTCCTACAATGAGCAGTTCTTC.

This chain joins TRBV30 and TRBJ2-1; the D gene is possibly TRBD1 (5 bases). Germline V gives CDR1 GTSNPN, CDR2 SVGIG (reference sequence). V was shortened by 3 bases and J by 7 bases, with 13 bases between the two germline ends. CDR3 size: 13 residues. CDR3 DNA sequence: TGTGCCTGGAGGGCAGGGAATGGGAATGAGCAGTTCTTC. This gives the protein CAWRAGNGNEQFF.

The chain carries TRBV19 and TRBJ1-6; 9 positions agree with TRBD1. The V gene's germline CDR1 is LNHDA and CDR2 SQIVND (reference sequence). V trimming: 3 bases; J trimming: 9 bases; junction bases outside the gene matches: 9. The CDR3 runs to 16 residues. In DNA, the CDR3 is TGTGCCAGTAGTATTGAGGGACAGGGTCTCGGTTCACCCCTCCACTTT. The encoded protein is CASSIEGQGLGSPLHF.

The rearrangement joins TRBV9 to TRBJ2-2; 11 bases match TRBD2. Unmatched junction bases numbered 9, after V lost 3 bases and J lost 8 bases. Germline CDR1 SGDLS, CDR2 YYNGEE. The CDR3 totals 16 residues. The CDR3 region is CASSGVAGGPAGELFF. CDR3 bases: TGTGCCAGCAGCGGTGTAGCGGGGGGGCCTGCAGGGGAGCTGTTTTTT.

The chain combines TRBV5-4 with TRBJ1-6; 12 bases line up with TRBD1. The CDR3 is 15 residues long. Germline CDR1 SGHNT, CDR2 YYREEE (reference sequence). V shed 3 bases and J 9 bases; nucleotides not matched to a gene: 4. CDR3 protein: CASSSGQGAASPLHF. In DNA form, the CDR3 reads TGTGCCAGCAGCTCGGGACAGGGGGCGGCTTCACCCCTCCACTTT.

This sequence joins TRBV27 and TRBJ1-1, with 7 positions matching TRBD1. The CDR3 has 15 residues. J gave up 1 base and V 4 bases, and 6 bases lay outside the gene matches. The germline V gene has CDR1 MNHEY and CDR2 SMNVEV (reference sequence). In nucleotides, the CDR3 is TGTGCCAGCAGTTCTTGGGACAGTCGGAACACTGAAGCTTTCTTT. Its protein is CASSSWDSRNTEAFF.

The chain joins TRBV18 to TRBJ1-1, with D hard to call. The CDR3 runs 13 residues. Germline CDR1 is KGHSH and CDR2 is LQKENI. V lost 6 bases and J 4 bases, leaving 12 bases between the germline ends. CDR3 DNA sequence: TGTGCCAGCTCCCCATCGTTATCCACTGAAGCTTTCTTT. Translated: CASSPSLSTEAFF.

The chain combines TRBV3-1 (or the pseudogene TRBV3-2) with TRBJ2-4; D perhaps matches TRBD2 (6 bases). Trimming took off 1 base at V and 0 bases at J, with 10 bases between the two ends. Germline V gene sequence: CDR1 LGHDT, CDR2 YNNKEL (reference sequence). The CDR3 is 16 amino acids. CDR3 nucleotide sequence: TGTGCCAGCAGCCAAGTTGGGGGACTAGCCAAAAACATTCAGTACTTC. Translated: CASSQVGGLAKNIQYF.

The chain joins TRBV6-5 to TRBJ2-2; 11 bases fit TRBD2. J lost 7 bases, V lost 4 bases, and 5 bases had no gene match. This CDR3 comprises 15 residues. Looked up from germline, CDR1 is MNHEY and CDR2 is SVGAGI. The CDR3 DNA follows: TGTGCCAGCAGTTCTAGCGGGGGGAAGGTCGGGGAGCTGTTTTTT. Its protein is CASSSSGGKVGELFF.

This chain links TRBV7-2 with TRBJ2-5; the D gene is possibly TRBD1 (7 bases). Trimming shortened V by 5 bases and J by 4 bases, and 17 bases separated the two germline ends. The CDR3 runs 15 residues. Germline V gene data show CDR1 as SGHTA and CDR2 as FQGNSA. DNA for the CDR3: TGTGCCAGCAGCCCTAAGGCAGGGGGAGGAGAGACCCAGTACTTC. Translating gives CASSPKAGGGETQYF.

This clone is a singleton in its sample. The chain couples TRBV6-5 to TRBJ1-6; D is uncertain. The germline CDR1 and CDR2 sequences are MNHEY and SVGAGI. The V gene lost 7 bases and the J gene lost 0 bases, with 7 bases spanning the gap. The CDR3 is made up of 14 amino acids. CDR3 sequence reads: CASMSSSYNSPLHF. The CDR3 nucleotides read TGTGCCAGCATGTCTAGCTCCTATAATTCACCCCTCCACTTT.

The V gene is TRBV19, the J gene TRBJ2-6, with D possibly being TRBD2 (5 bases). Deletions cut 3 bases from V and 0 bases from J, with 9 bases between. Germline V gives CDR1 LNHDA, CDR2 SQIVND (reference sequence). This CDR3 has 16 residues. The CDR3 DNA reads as TGTGCCAGTAGTATTAACGAGGGCTCTGGGGCCAACGTCCTGACTTTC. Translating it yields CASSINEGSGANVLTF.

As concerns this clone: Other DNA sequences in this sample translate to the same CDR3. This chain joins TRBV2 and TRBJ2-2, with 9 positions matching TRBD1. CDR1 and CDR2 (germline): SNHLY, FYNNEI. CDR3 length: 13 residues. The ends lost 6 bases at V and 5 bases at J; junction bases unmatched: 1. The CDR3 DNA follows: TGTGCCAGCAGGGGACAGGGAACCGGGGAGCTGTTTTTT. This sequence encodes CASRGQGTGELFF.

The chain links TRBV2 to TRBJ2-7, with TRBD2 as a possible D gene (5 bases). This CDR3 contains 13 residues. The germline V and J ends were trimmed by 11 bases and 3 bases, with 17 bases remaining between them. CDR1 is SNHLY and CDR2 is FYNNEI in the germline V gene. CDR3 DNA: TGTGCCGGCTCCTCCGGGATCCGCTACGAGCAGTACTTC. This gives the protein CAGSSGIRYEQYF.

CDR3 loop: CASSAGGGAGGYGYTF. For the CDR3, the DNA is TGTGCCAGCAGCGCCGGTGGGGGTGCGGGGGGCTATGGCTACACCTTC. This chain joins TRBV9 and TRBJ1-2; D may be TRBD1 (5 bases). V was trimmed by 3 bases and J by 4 bases, leaving 19 bases between them. The germline gives CDR1 SGDLS, CDR2 YYNGEE. The CDR3 has 16 residues.